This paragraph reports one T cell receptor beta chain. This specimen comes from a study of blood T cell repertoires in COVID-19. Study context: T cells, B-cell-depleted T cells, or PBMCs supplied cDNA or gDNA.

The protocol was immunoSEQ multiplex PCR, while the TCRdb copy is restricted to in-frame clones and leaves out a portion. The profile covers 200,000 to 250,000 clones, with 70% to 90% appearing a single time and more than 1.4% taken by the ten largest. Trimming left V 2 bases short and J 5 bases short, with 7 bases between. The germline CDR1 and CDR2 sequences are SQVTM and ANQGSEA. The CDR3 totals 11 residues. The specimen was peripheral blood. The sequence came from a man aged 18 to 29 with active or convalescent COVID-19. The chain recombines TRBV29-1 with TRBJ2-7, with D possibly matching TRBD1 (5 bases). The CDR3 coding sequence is TGCAGCGTTGAATCGACAGACGAGCAGTACTTC. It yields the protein CSVESTDEQYF.